The 21 T cell receptor beta chains presented below share a single source sample, sequenced in a study of breast tumors, draining lymph nodes, adjacent tissues. TCRdb reanalysed the multiplex PCR reads using MiXCR and keeps one entry per CDR3 protein. The sample consists of about 100,000 distinct CDR3 sequences, around 20% of them appearing once. Samples came from axillary lymph nodes draining the breast cancer. The specimen sequenced was axillary lymph node tissue. The receptors shown here come from a female donor with breast cancer. Some clones in this sample may be carry-over from other donors' samples.

This clonotype was seen repeatedly, ten times or more. The chain links TRBV13 to TRBJ2-7; no firm D call. In germline, CDR1 is PRHDT, CDR2 FYEKMQ (reference sequence). CDR3 length: 12 residues. With 2 bases removed from V and 3 bases from J, the gap between germline ends came to 5 bases. The CDR3 spells CASSLRDYEQYF. CDR3 bases: TGTGCCAGCAGCTTAAGGGACTACGAGCAGTACTTC.

The chain uses TRBV7-9 and TRBJ1-1; D unresolved. From germline, CDR1 is SEHNR and CDR2 FQNEAQ (reference sequence). CDR3 size: 13 residues. Trimming removed 1 base at V and 7 bases at J, with 10 bases between. CDR3 coding DNA: TGTGCCAGCAGCTTAGGGTGGAATGGTGAAGCTTTCTTT. Translating it yields CASSLGWNGEAFF.

This clonotype was counted ten times or more. The gene calls are TRBV30 and TRBJ1-2, with D possibly TRBD1 on 6 matching bases. The CDR3 runs to 12 residues. Trimming took off 8 bases at V and 3 bases at J, with 13 bases between the two ends. Per germline, CDR1 GTSNPN and CDR2 SVGIG (reference sequence). The CDR3, as DNA: TGTGCCCGGAAGGGGGTTCACTATGGCTACACCTTC. Translating it yields CARKGVHYGYTF.

The chain combines TRBV3-1 with TRBJ1-4, with D maybe TRBD1 (5 bases). The V and J ends lost 4 bases and 3 bases respectively, with 15 bases between them. The CDR3 consists of 16 residues. CDR1 and CDR2 from the germline V gene are LGHDT and YNNKEL (reference sequence). The CDR3 nucleotides read TGTGCCAGCAGCCGGTCGACGATGGGGGCTAATGAAAAACTGTTTTTT. Protein sequence: CASSRSTMGANEKLFF.

The sample holds many counts of this clonotype. The gene calls are TRBV24-1 and TRBJ2-3; 10 nucleotides match TRBD1. This CDR3 contains 13 residues. The V and J ends lost 11 bases and 4 bases, in that order; junction bases with no gene match: 5. Germline CDR1 KGHDR, CDR2 SFDVKD. The CDR3 DNA reads TGTGCCATTTCCGGGACAGGGGCAGATACGCAGTATTTT. It yields the protein CAISGTGADTQYF.

As for this clonotype: A much larger clone is a single base away; this may be a read error. V and J are TRBV9 and TRBJ2-5; possible D gene TRBD2, 5 bases. CDR3 length equals 16 residues. In germline, CDR1 is SGDLS, CDR2 YYNGEE. The CDR3 DNA sequence: TGTGCCAGCAGCGTAGGGGCGGGTAGGGCACAAGAGGCCCAGTACTTC. This translates into CASSVGAGRAQEAQYF.

Ten or more counts support this clonotype. This chain uses TRBV7-3 with TRBJ2-1; 8 bases line up with TRBD2. V dropped 5 bases and J dropped 8; count of bases not matched to a gene: 11. The CDR3 totals 15 residues. Per the germline V gene, CDR1 is SGHTA and CDR2 is FQGTGA. The CDR3 loop reads CASSHRSGSIDEQFF. CDR3 sequence (DNA): TGTGCCAGCAGCCATCGGAGCGGGAGTATCGATGAGCAGTTCTTC.

The chain recombines TRBV28 with TRBJ1-2; TRBD1 is a possible D gene (6 bases). This CDR3 spans 16 amino acids. From germline, CDR1 is MDHEN and CDR2 SYDVKM. Trimming cost V 2 bases and J 2 bases, with 15 bases left between them. The CDR3 loop reads CASSLLLNRDNYGYTF. DNA for the CDR3: TGTGCCAGCAGTTTACTATTGAACAGGGACAACTATGGCTACACCTTC.

There are many counts of this clonotype. This chain joins TRBV13 and TRBJ2-1; weak D call: TRBD2 (5 bases). Trimming took 8 bases from V and 6 from J, leaving 14 bases between them. Germline V gene lookup returns CDR1 PRHDT and CDR2 FYEKMQ (reference sequence). The CDR3 consists of 13 residues. CDR3 sequence (DNA): TGTGCCAGCGAGGGAGCGCCTAGCAATGAGCAGTTCTTC. This codes for CASEGAPSNEQFF.

The rearrangement joins TRBV28 to TRBJ1-2; no clear D gene. This CDR3 region has 11 residues. The germline V gene has CDR1 MDHEN and CDR2 SYDVKM. V gave up 5 bases and J gave up 8 bases, with 9 bases separating them. Written as DNA, the CDR3 is TGTGCCAGCAGTCCTTCCTGGGGCTACACCTTC. It codes for CASSPSWGYTF.

This clonotype was found many times. The junction and the germline gene differ at one end; a read error may be behind it. The rearrangement links TRBV12-3 or TRBV12-4 to TRBJ2-1; the D call may be TRBD1 or TRBD2 (5 bases each). CDR3 length: 14 amino acids. Here the CDR3 reads CASSLRTEGSDRVF. CDR3 DNA: TGTGCCAGCAGTTTAAGGACTGAGGGGTCTGATCGGGTCTTC.

This clonotype was seen ten or more times. This chain joins TRBV9 and TRBJ2-2; D is perhaps TRBD2 (5 bases). The CDR3 is 16 amino acids. In germline, CDR1 is SGDLS, CDR2 YYNGEE. V was shortened by 6 bases and J by 1 base, with 16 bases between the two germline ends. CDR3 in amino acids: CASTRTLRGNTGELFF. The CDR3 DNA reads TGTGCCAGCACCCGAACCCTCCGGGGGAACACCGGGGAGCTGTTTTTT.

In this sample, this clonotype turned up a few times. This may be a read error, as it is one base from a much larger clone. The rearrangement uses TRBV5-1 and TRBJ1-2, with 7 bases aligning to TRBD1. This CDR3 comprises 16 residues. V lost 0 bases and J lost 5; bases outside the gene matches: 10. Germline V gene sequence: CDR1 SGHRS, CDR2 YFSETQ. CDR3 nucleotide sequence: TGCGCCAGCAGCTTGGCCTTTACCACAGGGGAGTATGGCTACACCTTC. Its translation: CASSLAFTTGEYGYTF.

This clonotype has a count of ten or more. The chain couples TRBV5-1 to TRBJ2-7; 9 bases match TRBD1. V was clipped by 4 bases and J by 6 bases; unmatched bases: 8. This CDR3 comprises 14 residues. Germline V CDR1 and CDR2: SGHRS, YFSETQ. CDR3 DNA: TGCGCCAGCAGCAAGGGACAGGGATTCGGCGAGCAGTACTTC. This sequence encodes CASSKGQGFGEQYF.

This clonotype was seen many times. V and J are TRBV12-3 or TRBV12-4 and TRBJ2-3; D possibly corresponds to TRBD2 (6 bases). This CDR3 has 14 amino acids. V was shortened by 5 bases and J by 8 bases, with 17 bases between the two germline ends. The CDR3 coding sequence is TGTGCCAGCAGTCTAAGAGGCCGGGAGAGTACGCAGTATTTT. This translates into CASSLRGRESTQYF.

This clonotype was detected ten times or more. The chain joins TRBV5-1 to TRBJ1-4; D perhaps matches TRBD1 (6 bases). Trimming cost V 0 bases and J 6 bases, with 12 bases left between them. CDR1 and CDR2 from the germline V gene are SGHRS and YFSETQ. This CDR3 has 15 residues. DNA of the CDR3: TGCGCCAGCAGCTTGGAACAGGGAAGGCATGAAAAACTGTTTTTT. This codes for CASSLEQGRHEKLFF.

This clonotype was picked up many times. This chain connects TRBV4-2 to TRBJ2-7, with 9 bases identical to TRBD2. Losses at the gene ends were 4 bases for V and 5 bases for J; bases not matched to a gene: 6. The CDR3 is 14 amino acids. Germline V CDR1 and CDR2: LGHNA, YNFKEQ. The CDR3 loop is CASSLAGGVHEQYF. In nucleotides, the CDR3 is TGTGCCAGCAGCCTCGCGGGGGGGGTTCACGAGCAGTACTTC.

At least ten counts were recorded for this clonotype. The chain has TRBV20-1 and TRBJ1-6; the D is unclear. The CDR3 spans 13 residues. Deletions cut 5 bases from V and 8 bases from J, with 13 bases between. From germline, CDR1 is DFQATT and CDR2 SNEGSKA (reference sequence). CDR3 in DNA: TGCAGTGCTTGGGGTTACGGGGATTCACCCCTCCACTTT. Translated: CSAWGYGDSPLHF.

Ten or more counts support this clonotype. J is TRBJ2-7 and V is TRBV20-1; no reliable D call. The V end lost 3 bases, the J end lost 4 bases, and 16 bases lay between the germline ends. Germline V gene data show CDR1 as DFQATT and CDR2 as SNEGSKA (reference sequence). The CDR3 loop spans 14 amino acids. As DNA, the CDR3 is TGCAGTGCTAGTGGGTTCAGTGATGGGTACGAGCAGTACTTC. This gives the protein CSASGFSDGYEQYF.

This clonotype was seen only once. This chain connects TRBV30 to TRBJ2-7; tentatively, D is TRBD1 (6 bases). Trimming shortened V by 8 bases and J by 1 base, and 12 bases separated the two germline ends. The V gene's germline CDR1 is GTSNPN and CDR2 SVGIG (reference sequence). The CDR3 has 12 amino acids. CDR3 residues: CAGTTNSYEQYF. Written as DNA, the CDR3 is TGTGCCGGGACAACTAATTCCTACGAGCAGTACTTC.

Comment on this clonotype: Germline is not matched at one junction end, which may reflect a read error. The V and J genes are TRBV10-3 and TRBJ2-1; the match to TRBD2 covers 7 bases. The CDR3 length is 13 residues. Germline V CDR1 and CDR2: ENHRY, SYGVKD. CDR3 bases: TGTGCCGTCAGTAAAGCGGGACTCGAGGAGCAGCTCTTC. It codes for CAVSKAGLEEQLF.